The entry below describes one TCR beta chain. Its target is unknown. TCRdb's table, derived via immunoSEQ multiplex PCR, lists solely in-frame clones and lacks some. In the table there are around 100,000 clones, over 75% of which are singletons. The sample comes from a study of OX40 agonist ivuxolimab in advanced cancers. Study findings and constraints: Low normalized T-cell clonal expansion also characterized some of the nonresponders. There were, on average, more expanded clones in CD8+ T cells than in CD4+.

The sample here was CD4+ or CD8+ T cells sorted from blood, taken in a trial of the OX40 agonist ivuxolimab. The source is an adult with an advanced solid tumor such as melanoma, head and neck, liver or kidney cancer.

The CDR3 region is CAWRELTGGRVYGYTF. The DNA of the CDR3 is TGTGCCTGGAGGGAACTCACAGGGGGCAGGGTTTATGGCTACACCTTC. The chain joins TRBV30 to TRBJ1-2, with TRBD1 matching over 9 bases. J lost 5 bases, V lost 3 bases, and 13 bases had no gene match. CDR1 is GTSNPN, CDR2 SVGIG, per germline (reference sequence). CDR3 length: 16 residues.